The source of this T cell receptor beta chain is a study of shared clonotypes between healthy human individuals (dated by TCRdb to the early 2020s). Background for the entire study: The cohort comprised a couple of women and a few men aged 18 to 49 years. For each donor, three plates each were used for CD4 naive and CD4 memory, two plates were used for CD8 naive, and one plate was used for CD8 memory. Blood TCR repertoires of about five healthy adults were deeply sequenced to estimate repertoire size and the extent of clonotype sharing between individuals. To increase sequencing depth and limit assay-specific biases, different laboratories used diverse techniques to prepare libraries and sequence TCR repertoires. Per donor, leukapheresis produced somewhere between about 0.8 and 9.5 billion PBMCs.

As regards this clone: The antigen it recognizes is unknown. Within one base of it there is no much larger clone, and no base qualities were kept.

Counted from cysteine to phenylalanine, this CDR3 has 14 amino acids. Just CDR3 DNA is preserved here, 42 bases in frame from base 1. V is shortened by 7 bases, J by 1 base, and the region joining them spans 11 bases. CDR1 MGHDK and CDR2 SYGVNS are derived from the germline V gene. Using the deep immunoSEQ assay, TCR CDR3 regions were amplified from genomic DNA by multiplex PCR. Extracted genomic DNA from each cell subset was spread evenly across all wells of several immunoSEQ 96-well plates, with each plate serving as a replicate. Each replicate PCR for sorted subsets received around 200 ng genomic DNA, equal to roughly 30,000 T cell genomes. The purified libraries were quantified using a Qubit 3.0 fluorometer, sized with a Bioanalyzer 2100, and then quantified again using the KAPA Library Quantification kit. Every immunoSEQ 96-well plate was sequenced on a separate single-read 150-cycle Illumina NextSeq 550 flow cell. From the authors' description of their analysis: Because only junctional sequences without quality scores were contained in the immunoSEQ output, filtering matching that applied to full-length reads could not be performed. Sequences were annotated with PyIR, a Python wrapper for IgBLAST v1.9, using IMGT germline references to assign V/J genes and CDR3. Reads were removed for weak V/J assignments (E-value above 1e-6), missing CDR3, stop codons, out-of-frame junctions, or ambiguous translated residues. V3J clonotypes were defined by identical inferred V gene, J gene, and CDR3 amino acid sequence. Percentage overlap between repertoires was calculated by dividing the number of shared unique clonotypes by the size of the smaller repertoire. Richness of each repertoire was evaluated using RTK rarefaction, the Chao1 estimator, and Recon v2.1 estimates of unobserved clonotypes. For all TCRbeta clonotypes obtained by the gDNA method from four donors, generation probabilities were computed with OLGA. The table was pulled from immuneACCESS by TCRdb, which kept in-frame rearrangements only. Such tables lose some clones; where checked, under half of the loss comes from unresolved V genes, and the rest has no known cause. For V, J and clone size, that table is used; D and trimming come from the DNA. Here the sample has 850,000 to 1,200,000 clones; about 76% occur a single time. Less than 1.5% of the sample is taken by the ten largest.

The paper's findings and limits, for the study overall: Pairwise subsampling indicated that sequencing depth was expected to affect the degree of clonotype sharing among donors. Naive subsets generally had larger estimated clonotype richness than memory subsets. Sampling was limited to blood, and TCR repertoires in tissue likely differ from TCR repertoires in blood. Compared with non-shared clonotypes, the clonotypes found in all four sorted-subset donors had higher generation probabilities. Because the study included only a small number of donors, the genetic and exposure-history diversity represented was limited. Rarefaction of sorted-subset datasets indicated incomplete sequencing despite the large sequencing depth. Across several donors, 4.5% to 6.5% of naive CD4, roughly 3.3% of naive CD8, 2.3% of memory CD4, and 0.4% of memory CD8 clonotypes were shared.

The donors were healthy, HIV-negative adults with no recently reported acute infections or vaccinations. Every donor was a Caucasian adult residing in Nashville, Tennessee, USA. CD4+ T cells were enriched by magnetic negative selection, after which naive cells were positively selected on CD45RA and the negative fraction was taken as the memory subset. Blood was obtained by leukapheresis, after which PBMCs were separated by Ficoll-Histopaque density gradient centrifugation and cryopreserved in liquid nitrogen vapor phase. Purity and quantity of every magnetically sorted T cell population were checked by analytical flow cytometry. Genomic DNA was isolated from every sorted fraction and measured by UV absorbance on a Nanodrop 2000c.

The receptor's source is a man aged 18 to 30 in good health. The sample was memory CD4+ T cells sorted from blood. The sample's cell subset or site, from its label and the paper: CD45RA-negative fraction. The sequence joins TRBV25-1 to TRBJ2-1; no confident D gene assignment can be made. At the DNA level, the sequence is TGTGCCAGCACCCCCCTAGGATCCTACAATGAGCAGTTCTTC. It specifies CASTPLGSYNEQFF.